The clone carrying this T cell receptor (beta chain) was seen a handful of times. TCRdb independently ran MiXCR on the RT-PCR reads; one entry per CDR3 protein. The sample has about 680,000 distinct CDR3 sequences; around 14% are singletons. The CDR3 contains 12 residues. Trimming removed 5 bases from V and 10 bases from J, with 12 bases in between. The sequencing sample was made of memory CD4+ T cells from blood. The J gene is TRBJ2-1, the V gene TRBV12-3 or TRBV12-4; D perhaps matches TRBD2 (5 bases). The TCR comes from a female donor in good health, serving as a healthy control. CDR3 amino acids: CASSPEGREQFF. The CDR3 nucleotides are TGTGCCAGCAGTCCCGAGGGCAGGGAGCAGTTCTTC.